These 30 T cell receptor beta chains originate from one sample sequenced in a study of CD8+ T cells in alopecia areata. Isolated RNA was reverse transcribed into cDNA used as the sequencing template. Measured with immunoSEQ multiplex PCR; TCRdb has only the in-frame clones, and not every one. The table includes some 130,000 clones, roughly 50% detected once. This material consisted of CD8+ T cells sorted from blood, taken at week 0. The receptor set was obtained from a human donor with alopecia areata.

The chain uses TRBV4-1 and TRBJ1-1; 7 nucleotides line up with TRBD1. The trim removed 1 base at V and 5 bases at J, leaving 7 bases unmatched. CDR3 length: 15 amino acids. Germline values: CDR1 MGHRA, CDR2 YSYEKL. The CDR3 here is CASSQGETGITEAFF. In nucleotides, the CDR3 is TGCGCCAGCAGCCAAGGGGAGACAGGGATTACTGAAGCTTTCTTT.

This chain joins TRBV7-8 and TRBJ1-5; TRBD1 is a possible D gene (5 bases). This CDR3 has 14 residues. Germline V CDR1 and CDR2: SGHVS, FQNEAQ. V was trimmed by 5 bases and J by 5 bases, leaving 13 bases between them. The CDR3 spells CASSRDVRDQPQHF. DNA for the CDR3: TGTGCCAGCAGCCGGGACGTAAGGGATCAGCCCCAGCATTTT.

The chain carries TRBV9 and TRBJ2-5, with TRBD2 matching over 8 bases. The trim removed 3 bases at V and 5 bases at J, leaving 12 bases unmatched. The CDR3 runs to 16 residues. Germline CDR1 SGDLS, CDR2 YYNGEE. CDR3: CASSDPPGGTSETQYF. The CDR3 DNA reads TGTGCCAGCAGCGATCCACCGGGAGGGACGAGTGAGACCCAGTACTTC.

V and J are TRBV6-5 and TRBJ2-3; 7 nucleotides agree with TRBD1. V shed 8 bases, J shed 5 bases, and the junction held 10 bases outside the gene matches. The CDR3 is made up of 14 amino acids. CDR1 and CDR2 from the germline V gene are MNHEY and SVGAGI. CDR3 region: CASASTGIGDTQYF. The CDR3 nucleotides are TGTGCCAGCGCCTCGACAGGGATTGGAGATACGCAGTATTTT.

This clone was seen just once. The J gene is TRBJ2-1, the V gene TRBV13; D is uncertain. Trimming removed 0 bases from V and 9 bases from J, with 3 bases in between. The V gene's germline CDR1 is PRHDT and CDR2 FYEKMQ (reference sequence). The CDR3 has 11 residues. Here the CDR3 DNA reads TGTGCCAGCAGCTTAGGGGGTGAGCAGTTCTTC. Encoded protein: CASSLGGEQFF.

The chain recombines TRBV7-9 with TRBJ2-3, with TRBD2 identical over 9 bases. Losses at the gene ends were 5 bases for V and 2 bases for J; bases not matched to a gene: 11. CDR1 is SEHNR and CDR2 is FQNEAQ in the germline V gene (reference sequence). The CDR3 extends over 17 amino acids. This chain's CDR3 is CASSGKRGAPFTDTQYF. CDR3 DNA sequence: TGTGCCAGCAGCGGCAAGCGGGGGGCCCCTTTCACAGATACGCAGTATTTT.

This clone showed up just once. The J gene is TRBJ2-7, the V gene TRBV5-6, with D hard to call. This CDR3 is built from 14 residues. Germline V gene data show CDR1 as SGHDT and CDR2 as YYEEEE. The ends were cut back, 0 bases at V and 2 bases at J, with 9 bases in the middle. For the CDR3, the DNA is TGTGCCAGCAGCTTGGTTGTGATCGCCTACGAGCAGTACTTC. Translated, it gives CASSLVVIAYEQYF.

J is TRBJ1-1 and V is TRBV29-1; D not resolved. This CDR3 is built from 10 residues. Between the trimmed V and J ends, which lost 5 bases and 8 bases, there was a span of 9 bases. CDR1 SQVTM and CDR2 ANQGSEA come from the germline V gene. The CDR3, as DNA: TGCAGCGTTTACTGGAAAGAAGCTTTCTTT. This encodes CSVYWKEAFF.

In this sample, this clone turned up a few times. The chain employs TRBV19 and TRBJ2-7; TRBD1 matches 9 bases. The CDR3 consists of 15 residues. In germline, CDR1 is LNHDA, CDR2 SQIVND (reference sequence). V gave up 6 bases and J gave up 4 bases; unmatched junction bases: 10. The CDR3 DNA reads as TGTGCCAGTAGCTCCGGGACAGGGACACTTTACGAGCAGTACTTC. This translates into CASSSGTGTLYEQYF.

This clone was observed a handful of times. V and J are TRBV9 and TRBJ2-2, with no clear D. The CDR3 spans 14 residues. Germline V gene data show CDR1 as SGDLS and CDR2 as YYNGEE. V was clipped by 3 bases and J by 5 bases, with 11 bases between them. Here the CDR3 DNA reads TGTGCCAGCAGCGACGGCTGGGGAACCGGGGAGCTGTTTTTT. Translating gives CASSDGWGTGELFF.

This clone was seen at least ten times. The chain joins TRBV6-1 to TRBJ2-1; D is possibly TRBD2 (5 bases). V was trimmed by 3 bases and J by 8 bases, leaving 11 bases between them. The CDR3 extends over 13 amino acids. Germline V gene lookup returns CDR1 MNHNS and CDR2 SASEGT. This CDR3 is CASSDVEGDEQFF. CDR3 nucleotides: TGTGCCAGCAGTGACGTCGAGGGCGATGAGCAGTTCTTC.

The genes are TRBV29-1 and TRBJ2-7, with a weak D call TRBD1 (5 bases). Germline CDR1 and CDR2: SQVTM and ANQGSEA. The CDR3 sequence is 13 residues long. V lost 6 bases to trimming and J lost 7 bases, with 19 bases between them. The CDR3 protein is CSVKQDPMNEQYF. CDR3 bases: TGCAGCGTCAAACAGGACCCCATGAATGAGCAGTACTTC.

J is TRBJ1-1 and V is TRBV9; no firm D call. Trimming removed 4 bases at V and 1 base at J, with 14 bases between. This CDR3 comprises 15 residues. The germline V gene encodes CDR1 SGDLS and CDR2 YYNGEE. CDR3 sequence: CASSPREAENTEAFF. In nucleotides, the CDR3 is TGTGCCAGCAGCCCTCGGGAGGCGGAGAACACTGAAGCTTTCTTT.

The J gene is TRBJ2-5, the V gene TRBV5-1, with TRBD2 matching 12 bases. CDR1 is SGHRS and CDR2 is YFSETQ in the germline V gene. The V segment lost 3 bases and the J segment 5 bases; nucleotides outside the gene matches: 8. CDR3 length: 16 amino acids. Written as DNA, the CDR3 is TGCGCCAGCAGCTCACTAGCGGGGGGACTCTCGGAGACCCAGTACTTC. As protein: CASSSLAGGLSETQYF.

There are a few counts of this clone. This chain uses TRBV4-3 with TRBJ2-4; D not certain. The CDR3 has 17 residues. Germline lookup yields CDR1 LGHNA and CDR2 YSLEER. The germline V and J ends were trimmed by 4 bases and 0 bases, with 16 bases remaining between them. CDR3: CASSPPSYGLAKNIQYF. CDR3 nucleotides: TGCGCCAGCAGCCCACCAAGTTATGGGTTAGCCAAAAACATTCAGTACTTC.

The chain couples TRBV6-5 to TRBJ2-7; no clear D gene. Germline V gene data show CDR1 as MNHEY and CDR2 as SVGAGI. V was clipped by 0 bases and J by 2 bases, with 11 bases between them. This CDR3 is 15 amino acids long. CDR3 sequence: CASSYSRRRPYEQYF. CDR3 nucleotide sequence: TGTGCCAGCAGTTACTCGCGGCGGAGACCCTACGAGCAGTACTTC.

This clone was counted a few times. The chain couples TRBV30 to TRBJ1-1; D gene uncertain. Germline CDR1 is GTSNPN and CDR2 is SVGIG (reference sequence). Trimming cost V 2 bases and J 0 bases, with 16 bases left between them. The CDR3 contains 16 residues. The CDR3 loop reads CAWSKWGTDLNTEAFF. The CDR3 coding sequence is TGTGCCTGGAGTAAATGGGGAACGGACCTGAACACTGAAGCTTTCTTT.

CDR3 region: CASRQGSGEQYF. In nucleotides, the CDR3 is TGCGCCAGCAGGCAGGGGTCCGGCGAGCAGTACTTC. The chain has TRBV5-1 and TRBJ2-7; D is perhaps TRBD1 (6 bases). This CDR3 has 12 amino acids. The germline V gene encodes CDR1 SGHRS and CDR2 YFSETQ. Trimming cost V 5 bases and J 6 bases, with 12 bases left between them. Using reference TRBV5-1 and TRBJ2-7 for the parts outside the CDR3, the full variable domain is KAGVTQTPRYLIKTRGQQVTLSCSPISGHRSVSWYQQTPGQGLQFLFEYFSETQRNKGNFPGRFSGRQFSNSRSEMNVSTLELGDSALYLCASRQGSGEQYFGPGTRLTVT.

This chain joins TRBV11-2 and TRBJ2-7; D remains unclear. CDR3 length equals 15 residues. Deletions cut 3 bases from V and 4 bases from J, with 16 bases between. Germline loops: CDR1 SGHAT, CDR2 FQNNGV. The CDR3 nucleotides are TGTGCCAGCAGCTTTAACGGTGGCAGTACTTACGAGCAGTACTTC. It encodes CASSFNGGSTYEQYF.

This sequence joins TRBV7-9 and TRBJ2-7; D remains unclear. V lost 1 base and J lost 1, with 8 bases in between. The CDR3 covers 14 residues. Germline CDR1 reads SEHNR; CDR2 reads FQNEAQ (reference sequence). CDR3: CASSLERYSYEQYF. The CDR3 coding sequence is TGTGCCAGCAGCTTAGAAAGGTATTCCTACGAGCAGTACTTC.

This sequence joins TRBV5-1 and TRBJ1-1; TRBD1 is a possible D gene (6 bases). This CDR3 region has 14 residues. Trimming left V 0 bases short and J 4 bases short, with 10 bases between. Germline V gene sequence: CDR1 SGHRS, CDR2 YFSETQ. CDR3 region: CASSLESGVTEAFF. The CDR3 DNA is TGCGCCAGCAGCTTGGAGTCAGGGGTCACTGAAGCTTTCTTT.

The J gene is TRBJ2-3, the V gene TRBV10-2; D is undetermined. The ends were cut back, 1 base at V and 2 bases at J, with 7 bases in the middle. The V gene's germline CDR1 is WSHSY and CDR2 SAAADI. The length of the CDR3 is 14 residues. CDR3 nucleotide sequence: TGCGCCAGCAGTGAGTACGGGTACACAGATACGCAGTATTTT. Amino acids: CASSEYGYTDTQYF.

This clone has only a few counts. J is TRBJ1-1 and V is TRBV7-9; D is ambiguous. The V end was cut by 2 bases, the J end by 4 bases, with 14 bases between. Germline V CDR1 and CDR2: SEHNR, FQNEAQ (reference sequence). The CDR3 extends over 15 amino acids. CDR3 sequence: CASSLMPGAGTEAFF. As DNA, the CDR3 is TGTGCCAGCAGCTTAATGCCGGGTGCGGGCACTGAAGCTTTCTTT.

This rearrangement joins TRBV6-5 to TRBJ2-7; D gene uncertain. The CDR3 is 13 amino acids. CDR1 and CDR2 from the germline V gene are MNHEY and SVGAGI. The V and J ends lost 7 bases and 0 bases respectively, with 10 bases between them. CDR3 residues: CASKDLTSYEQYF. The CDR3 DNA is TGTGCCAGCAAAGATCTGACCTCCTACGAGCAGTACTTC.

There are a few counts of this clone. This may come from a read error, since a much larger clone is one base off. The chain carries TRBV27 and TRBJ2-3; 10 positions match TRBD1. Trimming cost V 5 bases and J 4 bases; bases outside gene matches: 3. This CDR3 has 14 residues. The germline V gene encodes CDR1 MNHEY and CDR2 SMNVEV (reference sequence). CDR3 residues: CASSEGQGADTQYF. The DNA for the CDR3 is TGTGCCAGCAGTGAAGGACAGGGGGCAGATACGCAGTATTTT.

V and J are TRBV29-1 and TRBJ2-7, with TRBD2 as a possible D gene (6 bases). The CDR3 runs 14 residues. Per the germline V gene, CDR1 is SQVTM and CDR2 is ANQGSEA. Between the trimmed V and J ends, which lost 0 bases and 3 bases, there was a span of 12 bases. CDR3: CSVEDIQGGYEQYF. CDR3 bases: TGCAGCGTTGAAGATATTCAGGGAGGCTACGAGCAGTACTTC.

This clone showed up just once. The chain couples TRBV9 to TRBJ2-7; 11 bases fit TRBD2. The CDR3 spans 15 residues. Germline loops: CDR1 SGDLS, CDR2 YYNGEE. With V trimmed by 0 bases and J by 2 bases, 1 base remained unmatched. The CDR3 spells CASSVDSGGAYEQYF. The CDR3 bases are TGTGCCAGCAGCGTAGATAGCGGGGGGGCCTACGAGCAGTACTTC.

The chain recombines TRBV7-9 with TRBJ2-5, with a tentative D call TRBD2 (5 bases). CDR3 length equals 15 residues. The germline gives CDR1 SEHNR, CDR2 FQNEAQ (reference sequence). Trimming stripped 5 bases from V and 5 bases from J, with 18 bases between. The DNA of the CDR3 is TGTGCCAGCAGCCCTCGGATCGAGAGGGAGGAGACCCAGTACTTC. This translates into CASSPRIEREETQYF.

This chain connects TRBV5-1 to TRBJ2-1, with D maybe TRBD1 (6 bases). Germline V lookup: CDR1 SGHRS, CDR2 YFSETQ. The CDR3 is 15 amino acids. V lost 4 bases and J 5 bases, leaving 16 bases between the germline ends. CDR3 in amino acids: CASSPLRRGNNEQFF. In DNA form, the CDR3 reads TGCGCCAGCAGCCCACTGCGCAGGGGCAACAATGAGCAGTTCTTC.

The chain links TRBV27 to TRBJ2-1, with TRBD2 matching 8 bases. V lost 5 bases to trimming and J lost 3 bases; unmatched junction nucleotides: 3. Germline lookup yields CDR1 MNHEY and CDR2 SMNVEV (reference sequence). The CDR3 consists of 14 residues. This CDR3 reads CASSGTRYYNEQFF. CDR3 DNA: TGTGCCAGCAGTGGGACTAGATACTACAATGAGCAGTTCTTC.